Following are 7 T cell receptor beta chains from one sample sequenced in a study of blood T cell repertoires in COVID-19. Sequencing used immunoSEQ multiplex PCR; TCRdb keeps in-frame clones, though not all of them. The repertoire has 210,000 or so clones, roughly nine tenths of them found once; the top ten carry 2.5% to 3.5%. What was sequenced was PBMCs or T cells enriched from blood (not recorded which). Receptors originate from a woman aged 45 to 65 in a cohort exposed to, infected with or recovered from COVID-19 (not recorded which).

The genes are TRBV11-3 and TRBJ2-2; 8 bases are shared with TRBD2. Germline CDR1 SGHNT, CDR2 YENEEA. V lost 0 bases, J lost 3 bases, and 6 bases stayed unmatched. This CDR3 comprises 17 residues. The CDR3 nucleotides read TGTGCCAGCAGCTTAGATCGGCTAGCGGGTGACACCGGGGAGCTGTTTTTT. Translation: CASSLDRLAGDTGELFF.

The chain couples TRBV28 to TRBJ1-2, with 7 bases aligning to TRBD1. The CDR3 contains 17 residues. Trimming removed 6 bases from V and 2 bases from J; junction bases left unmatched: 15. Germline lookup yields CDR1 MDHEN and CDR2 SYDVKM. CDR3 nucleotides: TGTGCCAGCAGCCCTTTAGGGGGCTTTGGGAAAAACTATGGCTACACCTTC. Translation: CASSPLGGFGKNYGYTF.

This rearrangement joins TRBV3-1 (or the pseudogene TRBV3-2) to TRBJ2-3, with D perhaps matching TRBD1 (6 bases). The V gene lost 4 bases and the J gene lost 12 bases, with 11 bases spanning the gap. CDR1 and CDR2 from the germline V gene are LGHDT and YNNKEL (reference sequence). The CDR3 is 11 residues long. The CDR3: CASSRGQPQYF. CDR3 bases: TGTGCCAGCAGCCGGGGACAACCACAGTATTTT.

The V call is TRBV24-1, the J call TRBJ1-2; D is ambiguous. CDR3 length equals 13 residues. V shed 4 bases and J shed 7 bases, with 12 bases lying between them. The germline gives CDR1 KGHDR, CDR2 SFDVKD. CDR3 protein: CATSEGSAFGYTF. The CDR3 DNA reads TGTGCCACCAGTGAGGGCAGTGCTTTTGGCTACACCTTC.

The genes are TRBV11-3 and TRBJ2-3; 10 bases map to TRBD2. The trim removed 2 bases at V and 3 bases at J, leaving 5 bases unmatched. The CDR3 runs 16 residues. Germline CDR1 is SGHNT and CDR2 is YENEEA. The CDR3: CASSLSGGAGTDTQYF. The CDR3 DNA is TGTGCCAGCAGCTTAAGCGGGGGGGCCGGGACAGATACGCAGTATTTT.

This chain joins TRBV30 and TRBJ2-5; D gene unclear. V was clipped by 2 bases and J by 8 bases, with 15 bases between them. The CDR3 spans 13 residues. The germline V gene has CDR1 GTSNPN and CDR2 SVGIG (reference sequence). As DNA, the CDR3 is TGTGCCTGGAGTCCAGACTCCAAGAGAACCCAGTACTTC. Its protein product is CAWSPDSKRTQYF. The variable domain in full, completed from reference TRBV30 and TRBJ2-5, reads SQTIHQWPATLVQPVGSPLSLECTVEGTSNPNLYWYRQAAGRGLQLLFYSVGIGQISSEVPQNLSASRPQDRQFILSSKKLLLSDSGFYLCAWSPDSKRTQYFGPGTRLLVL.

This clone came up once. This chain joins TRBV6-1 and TRBJ2-1, with a weak D call TRBD2 (6 bases). Germline V gene sequence: CDR1 MNHNS, CDR2 SASEGT. The CDR3 extends over 12 amino acids. V was pared by 2 bases and J by 14 bases, with 13 bases between. The CDR3 nucleotides read TGTGCCAGCAGTGAACTTCTAGCGTATAAGTTCTTC. Protein: CASSELLAYKFF.